One TCR beta chain is described in this entry. The antigen it recognizes is unknown. Per-base qualities were not stored, and no clone one base away is much larger. The data originate from a study of blood T cell repertoires in COVID-19 (dated by TCRdb to the early 2020s). Notes on the research overall: The collaborator samples originated in the United States, Italy and Spain and spanned the acute and convalescent phases of COVID-19. The repertoires were released in a freely available public database intended as a resource for research on the immune response to SARS-CoV-2. Deeply sampled blood TCRbeta repertoires from subjects exposed to, actively infected with, or recovered from COVID-19 were included in the dataset. Samples came from the ongoing ImmuneRACE study (first 160 participants) plus 1,254 subjects from 6 global collaborators. The sample metadata nearly always contained a de-identified subject ID, COVID-19 status, age in years and sex. The prospective study material was composed of cDNA or gDNA derived from T cells, B-cell-depleted T cells, or PBMCs. HLA class I and class II types, where available, came from metadata supplied by the sample provider rather than from assay-based typing.

General conclusions and limits of the study: The amount of clinical and demographic metadata varied by source and participant and was provided uncurated.

Collaborating institutions collected whole blood in K2EDTA tubes following their own protocols. For TCRbeta analysis, collaborators shipped samples as frozen whole blood, isolated PBMCs, or DNA extracted from either of those sample types. TCRbeta CDR3 regions were amplified from genomic DNA by means of the immunoSEQ Assay, a bias-controlled multiplex PCR. For the original study's pipeline: Within the assay, amplification of reference gene primers was used to estimate how many nucleated cells each sample contained. To quantify the absolute abundance of each unique TCRbeta CDR3 rearrangement, sequence reads were collapsed and filtered. Productive Simpson clonality was computed per sample as the square root of Simpson's diversity index over productive rearrangements. Held by TCRdb, this immuneACCESS table contains in-frame sequences only and omits some clones. Under half of the omission traces to an unresolved V gene where checked; the cause of the rest is unknown. Clone size and V and J calls were adopted from that table, with D and trimming inferred from the DNA. The sample records about 210,000 clones, approximately 83% of which are singletons. Roughly 2.5% of the sample comes from the top ten.

CDR1 and CDR2 (LGHNA, YNFKEQ) derive from the germline V gene. Counted from cysteine to phenylalanine, this CDR3 has 14 amino acids. Solely the CDR3 DNA is kept, with 42 bases framed from the first base. V is shortened by 3 bases, J by 3 bases, and the region joining them spans 9 bases. This receptor was identified in a woman aged 40 to 50 with active or convalescent COVID-19. The sequence is built from TRBV4-2 and TRBJ1-5, with a weak D call of TRBD1 (6 bases match). Material for sequencing was peripheral blood. CDR3 sequence: CASSQGHFNQPQHF. The nucleotide sequence reads as follows: TGTGCCAGCAGCCAGGGACACTTCAATCAGCCCCAGCATTTT.